This T cell receptor beta chain is from a study of T cells in Graves' hyperthyroidism and ophthalmopathy. In the study overall: It was at initial diagnosis, before any treatment, that peripheral blood was collected. Regarding the study as a whole: Peripheral blood also featured most of the thyroid clonotypes expanded above 0.001. A 13 V-J signature model discriminated ophthalmopathy versus stable hyperthyroidism.

V shed 2 bases and J 2 bases; nucleotides not matched to a gene: 3. Per the germline V gene, CDR1 is MDHEN and CDR2 is SYDVKM. There are 14 residues in the CDR3. Concerning this clonotype: What it recognizes is unknown.

Amplified regions were TCR beta CDR3 sequences from RNA transcripts. The study used the HTBI primer set for a first-round RT-PCR of the TCR CDR3. TCRdb reprocessed the multiplex PCR reads with MiXCR, giving one entry per CDR3 protein. This table holds fewer than 110,000 distinct CDR3 sequences, roughly 15% found once. PBMCs were derived from about 10 ml fresh peripheral blood. V and J are TRBV28 and TRBJ2-7; 7 bases agree with TRBD2. The sequence derives from a woman in her 50s with Graves' hyperthyroidism. The sample taken for sequencing was blood. The chain's CDR3 is CASSLALATYEQYF. The CDR3 nucleotides are TGTGCCAGCAGTTTAGCACTAGCGACCTACGAGCAGTACTTC.